Listed here are 27 T cell receptor beta chains from one sample, sequenced in a study of T cells in localized non-small cell lung cancer. Sequencing was performed with immunoSEQ multiplex PCR; in TCRdb, only in-frame clones are kept and a portion is missing. The sample yields fewer than 90,000 clones, 70% to 90% seen once. Specimen: peripheral blood, collected before any cancer treatment. The receptors were sampled from a man aged 35 to 69 with stage I lung adenocarcinoma.

This clone is a singleton in its sample. V and J are TRBV27 and TRBJ2-7; D possibly corresponds to TRBD1 (5 bases). The CDR3 runs 13 residues. Per germline, CDR1 MNHEY and CDR2 SMNVEV (reference sequence). V was cut by 3 bases and J by 2 bases, with 8 bases left in between. The CDR3 loop is CASSLQGPYEQYF. In nucleotides, the CDR3 is TGTGCCAGCAGTTTGCAGGGTCCCTACGAGCAGTACTTC.

As to this clone: This specimen includes other DNA sequences encoding the same CDR3. The J gene is TRBJ1-2, the V gene TRBV18; 9 bases fit TRBD1. CDR1 and CDR2 from the germline V gene are KGHSH and LQKENI. V shed 3 bases, J shed 3 bases, and the junction held 2 bases outside the gene matches. This CDR3 contains 14 residues. CDR3 residues: CASSPTGGDYGYTF. DNA of the CDR3: TGTGCCAGCTCACCGACAGGGGGTGACTATGGCTACACCTTC.

The chain has TRBV11-3 and TRBJ2-2; D is uncertain. V gave up 2 bases and J gave up 0 bases, with 1 base separating them. Germline V gives CDR1 SGHNT, CDR2 YENEEA. The CDR3 contains 13 residues. CDR3: CASSLPNTGELFF. The CDR3 coding sequence is TGTGCCAGCAGCTTACCGAACACCGGGGAGCTGTTTTTT.

This clone was detected only once. The CDR3 loop reads CASSEAESSSGNTIYF. CDR3 coding DNA: TGTGCCAGCAGTGAAGCAGAGAGCAGCTCTGGAAACACCATATATTTT. V gene TRBV6-1 combines with J gene TRBJ1-3; D is uncertain. The V gene's germline CDR1 is MNHNS and CDR2 SASEGT. Trimming removed 0 bases from V and 0 bases from J, with 9 bases in between. The CDR3 length is 16 residues.

CDR3 in amino acids: CASSPSLAGGFLSYEQYF. The CDR3 DNA reads as TGTGCCAGCAGCCCCTCCCTAGCGGGGGGGTTCCTCTCCTACGAGCAGTACTTC. This chain connects TRBV4-2 to TRBJ2-7; 12 nucleotides align to TRBD2. Germline trimming cut 4 bases from V and 0 bases from J; bases unmatched to any gene: 10. CDR1 LGHNA and CDR2 YNFKEQ come from the germline V gene. The CDR3 sequence is 18 residues long.

V and J are TRBV27 and TRBJ2-7; no definite D call. This CDR3 is built from 11 residues. CDR1 MNHEY and CDR2 SMNVEV come from the germline V gene (reference sequence). V lost 11 bases and J 6 bases, leaving 14 bases between the germline ends. CDR3 protein: CASPLLREQYF. Written as DNA, the CDR3 is TGTGCCTCTCCCCTACTACGCGAGCAGTACTTC.

In its sample, this clone was seen once. At the DNA level, this CDR3 is encoded by other sequences in the same sample as well. CDR3 sequence (DNA): TGTGCCAGCAGTGGGGGCAGTCTCTCCTACGAGCAGTACTTC. This translates into CASSGGSLSYEQYF. The chain employs TRBV2 and TRBJ2-7, with D possibly being TRBD1 (5 bases). The CDR3 contains 14 residues. V was clipped by 4 bases and J by 0 bases, with 10 bases between them. Germline CDR1 and CDR2: SNHLY and FYNNEI.

Here the CDR3 reads CASSFRDRGTDTQYF. CDR3 in DNA: TGTGCCAGCAGCTTCCGGGACAGGGGCACAGATACGCAGTATTTT. This chain connects TRBV6-1 to TRBJ2-3, with 9 bases aligning to TRBD1. The CDR3 loop spans 15 amino acids. The ends lost 6 bases at V and 1 base at J; junction bases unmatched: 5. Germline assignment: CDR1 MNHNS and CDR2 SASEGT.

J is TRBJ2-2 and V is TRBV5-1; weak D call: TRBD2 (5 bases). V was pared by 4 bases and J by 7 bases, with 23 bases between. Per germline, CDR1 SGHRS and CDR2 YFSETQ. The CDR3 consists of 17 residues. CDR3 in DNA: TGCGCCAGCAGCCTGGGCTGGCTAGATGAGGGAGTCGGGGAGCTGTTTTTT. Amino acids: CASSLGWLDEGVGELFF.

This clone occurred once. This CDR3 is CASSSRTGRLTGELFF. CDR3 DNA sequence: TGTGCCAGCAGCTCGAGGACAGGGCGTTTGACCGGGGAGCTGTTTTTT. This chain uses TRBV7-2 with TRBJ2-2, with 8 bases that match TRBD1. There are 16 residues in the CDR3. The J segment lost 5 bases and the V segment lost 4 bases, leaving 9 bases of the junction unmatched. Germline CDR1 is SGHTA and CDR2 is FQGNSA.

The V call is TRBV7-2, the J call TRBJ2-1; D is unclear. CDR3 length equals 16 residues. Between the trimmed V and J ends, which lost 3 bases and 0 bases, there was a span of 12 bases. Germline V gene data show CDR1 as SGHTA and CDR2 as FQGNSA. CDR3 region: CASSFEADSSYNEQFF. CDR3 nucleotides: TGTGCCAGCAGCTTTGAAGCTGATAGCTCCTACAATGAGCAGTTCTTC.

The V gene is TRBV7-3, the J gene TRBJ2-3; 9 bases are shared with TRBD2. The V gene's germline CDR1 is SGHTA and CDR2 FQGTGA. J lost 1 base, V lost 1 base, and 3 bases had no gene match. This CDR3 contains 16 residues. The CDR3 loop reads CASSLIGGRGTDTQYF. DNA for the CDR3: TGTGCCAGCAGCTTAATCGGCGGGAGGGGCACAGATACGCAGTATTTT.

The chain is built from TRBV5-1 and TRBJ2-3, with TRBD1 as a possible D gene (5 bases). V was cut by 4 bases and J by 1 base, with 7 bases left in between. The CDR3 has 13 amino acids. Germline values: CDR1 SGHRS, CDR2 YFSETQ. The DNA of the CDR3 is TGCGCCAGCAGCAGGGGCGGCACAGATACGCAGTATTTT. Protein: CASSRGGTDTQYF.

The chain links TRBV11-2 to TRBJ2-1; D is unclear. This CDR3 comprises 13 residues. Per germline, CDR1 SGHAT and CDR2 FQNNGV. V was clipped by 3 bases and J by 9 bases, with 12 bases between them. CDR3 sequence: CASSLGLGSEQFF. The CDR3 DNA sequence: TGTGCCAGCAGCTTGGGATTAGGTAGTGAGCAGTTCTTC. Together with reference TRBV11-2 and TRBJ2-1, the CDR3 gives the full variable domain: EAGVAQSPRYKIIEKRQSVAFWCNPISGHATLYWYQQILGQGPKLLIQFQNNGVVDDSQLPKDRFSAERLKGVDSTLKIQPAKLEDSAVYLCASSLGLGSEQFFGPGTRLTVL.

The sample holds one count of this clone. This chain connects TRBV5-4 to TRBJ2-2; possible D gene TRBD2, 6 bases. CDR3 length: 15 amino acids. V was trimmed by 4 bases and J by 4 bases, leaving 14 bases between them. Looked up from germline, CDR1 is SGHNT and CDR2 is YYREEE (reference sequence). CDR3 region: CASSRGGPGTGELFF. The DNA of the CDR3 is TGTGCCAGCAGCCGAGGAGGGCCGGGCACCGGGGAGCTGTTTTTT.

The V call is TRBV5-4, the J call TRBJ2-3; no definite D call. The CDR3 has 15 amino acids. V lost 0 bases, J lost 0 bases, and 8 bases lay in between. The germline CDR1 and CDR2 sequences are SGHNT and YYREEE (reference sequence). CDR3 DNA sequence: TGTGCCAGCAGCTTGGCTGGTTACAGCACAGATACGCAGTATTTT. Its protein is CASSLAGYSTDTQYF.

The V gene is TRBV5-8, the J gene TRBJ2-1; 9 bases fit TRBD2. Germline CDR1 reads SGHTS; CDR2 reads YDEGEE. CDR3 length: 16 amino acids. The V and J ends lost 4 bases and 6 bases, in that order; junction bases with no gene match: 11. The CDR3 is CASSRWTSERSNEQFF. In DNA form, the CDR3 reads TGTGCCAGCAGCCGGTGGACTAGCGAGCGAAGCAATGAGCAGTTCTTC.

The CDR3 region has the DNA TGTGCCAGCAGTTTTTGGGACAGGGCGTACAATGAGCAGTTCTTC. Translating it yields CASSFWDRAYNEQFF. V gene TRBV28 combines with J gene TRBJ2-1; 9 nucleotides agree with TRBD1. J gave up 4 bases and V 3 bases, and 4 bases lay outside the gene matches. CDR3 length: 15 residues. Looked up from germline, CDR1 is MDHEN and CDR2 is SYDVKM. Full variable domain (missing parts from reference TRBV28 and TRBJ2-1): DVKVTQSSRYLVKRTGEKVFLECVQDMDHENMFWYRQDPGLGLRLIYFSYDVKMKEKGDIPEGYSVSREKKERFSLILESASTNQTSMYLCASSFWDRAYNEQFFGPGTRLTVL.

The CDR3 is CASSLTEQGAQHF. The CDR3 nucleotides are TGTGCCAGCAGCTTGACCGAACAGGGCGCCCAGCATTTT. The chain couples TRBV5-6 to TRBJ1-5, with a weak D call TRBD1 (6 bases). This CDR3 contains 13 residues. Trimming left V 1 base short and J 11 bases short, with 13 bases between. Germline V CDR1 and CDR2: SGHDT, YYEEEE.

The V call is TRBV10-3, the J call TRBJ2-6; TRBD1 matches at 11 bases. V was pared by 7 bases and J by 2 bases, with 10 bases of the junction left unmatched. This CDR3 is built from 18 residues. The germline V gene encodes CDR1 ENHRY and CDR2 SYGVKD. CDR3: CAINPGQGVGAGANVLTF. The CDR3, as DNA: TGTGCCATCAACCCGGGACAGGGGGTAGGCGCTGGGGCCAACGTCCTGACTTTC.

The sample holds one count of this clone. CDR3 nucleotides: TGCGCCAGCAGTCAATCGTTTAATGCGGACAGGGGGATTACCGAGCAGTACTTC. Its translation: CASSQSFNADRGITEQYF. V gene TRBV23-1 combines with J gene TRBJ2-7, with 10 positions matching TRBD1. TRBV23-1 is flagged as an ORF with uncertain function. Unmatched junction bases numbered 14, after V lost 0 bases and J lost 6 bases. This CDR3 spans 18 amino acids.

The chain has TRBV7-2 and TRBJ2-5; 7 nucleotides line up with TRBD1. V gave up 1 base and J gave up 7 bases; unmatched junction bases: 6. The CDR3 consists of 14 residues. Germline lookup yields CDR1 SGHTA and CDR2 FQGNSA. The CDR3 reads CASSLDPTGRTQYF. The CDR3 nucleotides read TGTGCCAGCAGCTTAGATCCGACAGGGAGGACCCAGTACTTC.

J is TRBJ1-1 and V is TRBV11-2; TRBD1 is a possible D gene (6 bases). V was pared by 6 bases and J by 13 bases, with 30 bases between. The germline CDR1 and CDR2 sequences are SGHAT and FQNNGV. The CDR3 has 16 residues. CDR3 loop: CASSPGRGGGPAWNFF. CDR3 nucleotide sequence: TGTGCCAGCAGTCCGGGCAGGGGCGGCGGGCCGGCGTGGAATTTCTTT.

The gene calls are TRBV7-2 and TRBJ1-5; the D is unclear. The V gene's germline CDR1 is SGHTA and CDR2 FQGNSA. Between the trimmed V and J ends, which lost 1 base and 5 bases, there was a span of 15 bases. The CDR3 has 16 residues. CDR3 region: CASSLGAGAIDQPQHF. The CDR3 DNA reads TGTGCCAGCAGCTTAGGGGCGGGAGCAATCGATCAGCCCCAGCATTTT.

The chain couples TRBV27 to TRBJ2-5; either TRBD1 or TRBD2 may supply D (5 bases each). CDR1 and CDR2 (germline): MNHEY, SMNVEV (reference sequence). V was trimmed by 6 bases and J by 5 bases, leaving 13 bases between them. The CDR3 totals 13 residues. The CDR3 DNA sequence: TGTGCCAGCAGGGGACCCGGTCGGGAGACCCAGTACTTC. Translated: CASRGPGRETQYF.

The chain joins TRBV18 to TRBJ2-1; perhaps TRBD2 as D (5 bases). The CDR3 has 14 amino acids. CDR1 KGHSH and CDR2 LQKENI come from the germline V gene. V was pared by 0 bases and J by 11 bases, with 14 bases between. Here the CDR3 reads CASSPPVKGGQQFF. CDR3 coding DNA: TGTGCCAGCTCACCACCGGTAAAGGGCGGGCAGCAGTTCTTC.

This chain uses TRBV6-4 with TRBJ2-2; TRBD1 matches at 8 bases. The V and J ends lost 4 bases and 1 base, in that order; junction bases with no gene match: 8. The CDR3 has 17 amino acids. Germline CDR1 is MRHNA and CDR2 is SNTAGT. The CDR3: CASSGDPGTGNTGELFF. CDR3 DNA: TGTGCCAGCAGTGGTGACCCCGGGACAGGGAACACCGGGGAGCTGTTTTTT.